The 29 T cell receptor beta chains presented below share a single source sample, sequenced in a study of blood T cells in healthy people across ages. A second PCR of 7 to 11 cycles used a sample-barcoded 5' primer and a J-beta primer mix. TCRdb reprocessed the 5' RACE reads with MiXCR, giving one entry per CDR3 protein. The sample has about 640,000 distinct CDR3 sequences, approximately 59% seen once. Sample: blood. The receptors shown here come from a man aged 55-75 years in good health.

The V and J genes are TRBV6-1 and TRBJ1-6; D gene ambiguous. V shed 2 bases and J shed 6 bases, with 8 bases lying between them. CDR1 and CDR2 from the germline V gene are MNHNS and SASEGT. The CDR3 has 14 residues. The CDR3 sequence is CASSEHSGNSPLHF. DNA of the CDR3: TGTGCCAGCAGTGAACACAGCGGTAATTCACCCCTCCACTTT.

This clonotype has just a few counts. V is TRBV21-1 and J is TRBJ2-1; the table's D call TRBD1 went unverified against the DNA. TRBV21-1 is marked as a pseudogene. This CDR3 spans 16 amino acids. CDR3 protein: CASSKRDRAPPTVQFF. CDR3 DNA: TGTGCCAGCAGCAAAAGGGACAGGGCGCCGCCCACGGTGCAGTTCTTC.

There are a few counts of this clonotype. The rearrangement links TRBV5-1 to TRBJ1-1; possibly TRBD1 for D (5 bases). The CDR3 has 16 residues. CDR1 is SGHRS and CDR2 is YFSETQ in the germline V gene. V was clipped by 1 base and J by 3 bases, with 16 bases between them. The CDR3 DNA is TGCGCCAGCAGCTTGAGGATCGGGGGATCGTACACTGAAGCTTTCTTT. Amino acid sequence: CASSLRIGGSYTEAFF.

The chain employs TRBV24-1 and TRBJ2-3; D possibly matches TRBD1 or TRBD2 (5 bases each). Trimming took off 12 bases at V and 0 bases at J, with 12 bases between the two ends. The germline CDR1 and CDR2 sequences are KGHDR and SFDVKD. The CDR3 totals 13 residues. CDR3 sequence (DNA): TGTGCCGCCCGGGACGGTAGCACAGATACGCAGTATTTT. It translates to CAARDGSTDTQYF.

This clonotype was picked up a small number of times. The chain couples TRBV29-1 to TRBJ2-4; D may be TRBD2 (6 bases). Trimming took off 4 bases at V and 13 bases at J, with 14 bases between the two ends. Germline V CDR1 and CDR2: SQVTM, ANQGSEA. The CDR3 has 11 residues. The CDR3 region is CSVGGWEVQYF. The CDR3 region has the DNA TGCAGCGTTGGGGGATGGGAGGTGCAGTACTTC.

The rearrangement uses TRBV5-1 and TRBJ2-7; 9 bases agree with TRBD1. The end of the DNA aligns better with TRBJ2-4, so the J call may be wrong. Germline CDR1 and CDR2: SGHRS and YFSETQ. The CDR3 has 14 amino acids. CDR3: CASSGDRGRDIQYF. DNA of the CDR3: TGCGCCAGCAGCGGCGACAGGGGGAGAGACATTCAGTACTTC.

The chain is built from TRBV14 and TRBJ2-3; unclear D gene. The V and J ends lost 0 bases and 6 bases respectively, with 13 bases between them. Germline lookup yields CDR1 SGHDN and CDR2 FVKESK. CDR3 length: 15 residues. CDR3 region: CASSQDWPHVDTQYF. The DNA for the CDR3 is TGTGCCAGCAGCCAAGATTGGCCTCATGTGGATACGCAGTATTTT.

This chain connects TRBV6-1 to TRBJ2-1; TRBD2 might be the D (6 bases). V lost 6 bases, J lost 3 bases, and 24 bases lay in between. The germline V gene encodes CDR1 MNHNS and CDR2 SASEGT. This CDR3 contains 18 residues. This CDR3 reads CASRPIGTPEAYYNEQFF. CDR3 bases: TGTGCCAGCAGACCAATAGGGACTCCGGAGGCCTACTACAATGAGCAGTTCTTC.

The chain couples TRBV6-5 to TRBJ1-5; the D gene is possibly TRBD1 (5 bases). The V gene's germline CDR1 is MNHEY and CDR2 SVGAGI. Trimming removed 6 bases from V and 1 base from J, with 13 bases in between. This CDR3 comprises 15 residues. DNA for the CDR3: TGTGCCAGCAGGGCTCAGGGAAGAAGCAATCAGCCCCAGCATTTT. Translating gives CASRAQGRSNQPQHF.

This chain uses TRBV28 with TRBJ2-7; perhaps D is TRBD1 or TRBD2 (5 bases each). The CDR3 spans 15 residues. Trimming removed 3 bases at V and 3 bases at J, with 15 bases between. Germline-derived CDR1 and CDR2 are MDHEN and SYDVKM. CDR3 in amino acids: CASSFSSGANYEQYF. DNA of the CDR3: TGTGCCAGCAGTTTTTCTTCCGGGGCAAACTACGAGCAGTACTTC.

The chain employs TRBV27 and TRBJ2-7; D may be TRBD1 (5 bases). This CDR3 comprises 15 residues. CDR1 is MNHEY, CDR2 SMNVEV, per germline (reference sequence). V was cut by 2 bases and J by 1 base, with 12 bases left in between. Written as DNA, the CDR3 is TGTGCCAGCAGTTTAAGGGGCAGTCCTTCCTACGAGCAGTACTTC. Protein product: CASSLRGSPSYEQYF.

The chain employs TRBV2 and TRBJ2-4; D remains unclear. The better agreement between TRBJ2-7 and the DNA end casts doubt on the J call. CDR1 SNHLY and CDR2 FYNNEI come from the germline V gene. The CDR3 is made up of 14 amino acids. The CDR3 bases are TGTGCCAGCCATAACCCAGGACCCCCCTACGAGCAGTACTTC. Protein product: CASHNPGPPYEQYF.

J is TRBJ1-2 and V is TRBV20-1; TRBD1 is a possible D gene (5 bases). V was clipped by 6 bases and J by 4 bases, with 12 bases between them. Germline CDR1 and CDR2: DFQATT and SNEGSKA (reference sequence). This CDR3 is 12 amino acids long. The CDR3 protein is CSAPPGPYGYTF. The CDR3 nucleotides are TGCAGTGCCCCGCCGGGGCCCTATGGCTACACCTTC.

This sequence joins TRBV7-2 and TRBJ2-1; 11 bases line up with TRBD2. Germline lookup yields CDR1 SGHTA and CDR2 FQGNSA. The CDR3 loop spans 15 amino acids. J lost 4 bases, V lost 7 bases, and 6 bases had no gene match. In DNA, the CDR3 is TGTGCCAGCAAGCTAGGGACTAGCGGTTACAATGAGCAGTTCTTC. This encodes CASKLGTSGYNEQFF.

The genes are TRBV9 and TRBJ1-2; D is possibly TRBD1 (6 bases). This CDR3 has 14 amino acids. The germline V and J ends were trimmed by 4 bases and 4 bases, with 14 bases remaining between them. Germline V lookup: CDR1 SGDLS, CDR2 YYNGEE. The CDR3 sequence: CASSPARQVYGYTF. In DNA, the CDR3 is TGTGCCAGCAGCCCAGCCCGACAGGTCTATGGCTACACCTTC. The full variable domain, in which reference TRBV9 and TRBJ1-2 provide the parts outside the CDR3, is DSGVTQTPKHLITATGQRVTLRCSPRSGDLSVYWYQQSLDQGLQFLIQYYNGEERAKGNILERFSAQQFPDLHSELNLSSLELGDSALYFCASSPARQVYGYTFGSGTRLTVV.

The chain carries TRBV7-2 and TRBJ1-6; TRBD1 aligns across 7 bases. V was pared by 0 bases and J by 8 bases, with 1 base of the junction left unmatched. CDR3 length: 14 residues. The germline CDR1 and CDR2 sequences are SGHTA and FQGNSA. Here the CDR3 reads CASSLAGQYSPLHF. CDR3 coding DNA: TGTGCCAGCAGCTTAGCGGGACAGTATTCACCCCTCCACTTT.

The CDR3 nucleotides read TGTGCCAGCAGCTTGGGACTAGCGGTGCGCACAGATACGCAGTATTTT. Translated: CASSLGLAVRTDTQYF. The chain joins TRBV11-1 to TRBJ2-3; 11 nucleotides agree with TRBD2. Germline CDR1 reads SGHAT; CDR2 reads FQDESV (reference sequence). The ends lost 3 bases at V and 1 base at J; junction bases unmatched: 3. The CDR3 spans 16 residues.

V is TRBV11-3 and J is TRBJ2-3, with D tentatively TRBD1 or TRBD2 (5 bases each). V lost 5 bases to trimming and J lost 4 bases, with 10 bases between them. Germline CDR1 and CDR2: SGHNT and YENEEA. The CDR3 spans 13 residues. DNA for the CDR3: TGTGCCAGCAGCGAGGGGAAAGCAGATACGCAGTATTTT. It yields the protein CASSEGKADTQYF. Complete variable domain (other parts from reference TRBV11-3 and TRBJ2-3): EAGVVQSPRYKIIEKKQPVAFWCNPISGHNTLYWYLQNLGQGPELLIRYENEEAVDDSQLPKDRFSAERLKGVDSTLKIQPAELGDSAVYLCASSEGKADTQYFGPGTRLTVL.

CDR3 protein: CASSYPPQGASYNEQYF. CDR3 bases: TGTGCCAGCAGTTACCCCCCACAGGGGGCATCCTACAATGAGCAGTACTTC. This chain connects TRBV6-6 to TRBJ2-1; 9 nucleotides match TRBD1. The end of the DNA is better explained by TRBJ2-7, so the J call may be wrong. This CDR3 comprises 17 residues. Germline CDR1 and CDR2: MNHNY and SVGAGI (reference sequence).

The chain joins TRBV6-6 to TRBJ1-2; D is perhaps TRBD1 (6 bases). Trimming removed 6 bases from V and 3 bases from J, with 14 bases in between. Germline V gene data show CDR1 as MNHNY and CDR2 as SVGAGI (reference sequence). The length of the CDR3 is 14 residues. The chain's CDR3 is CASRLQGLHYGYTF. CDR3 nucleotide sequence: TGTGCCAGCAGACTACAGGGTTTACACTATGGCTACACCTTC.

This clonotype showed up just once. This chain joins TRBV20-1 and TRBJ2-2; no reliable D call. Trimming cost V 4 bases and J 6 bases, with 9 bases left between them. Germline CDR1 is DFQATT and CDR2 is SNEGSKA (reference sequence). The CDR3 has 12 residues. The CDR3 sequence: CSAILPPGELFF. In DNA, the CDR3 is TGCAGTGCTATTCTACCTCCCGGGGAGCTGTTTTTT.

This clonotype has only a few counts. The rearrangement links TRBV6-5 to TRBJ2-5, with D perhaps matching TRBD1 or TRBD2 (5 bases each). CDR1 and CDR2 (germline): MNHEY, SVGAGI. The V gene lost 3 bases and the J gene lost 1 base, with 15 bases spanning the gap. The CDR3 sequence is 16 residues long. As DNA, the CDR3 is TGTGCCAGCAGTTATCAGGTCGGGGCCGGCCAAGAGACCCAGTACTTC. Translating gives CASSYQVGAGQETQYF.

This clonotype was detected only a few times. The V call is TRBV10-3, the J call TRBJ2-5; perhaps TRBD2 as D (5 bases). Germline lookup yields CDR1 ENHRY and CDR2 SYGVKD. This CDR3 has 15 amino acids. V lost 2 bases and J 4 bases, leaving 14 bases between the germline ends. CDR3 residues: CAISEAVGVRETQYF. Written as DNA, the CDR3 is TGTGCCATCAGTGAGGCGGTCGGGGTCCGAGAGACCCAGTACTTC.

This clonotype showed up just a few times. The CDR3 is CASNAGSQETQYF. Here the CDR3 DNA reads TGTGCCAGCAACGCGGGTTCCCAAGAGACCCAGTACTTC. The chain links TRBV12-3 or TRBV12-4 to TRBJ2-5, with a possible D match to TRBD2 (5 bases). V was pared by 7 bases and J by 1 base, with 10 bases between. This CDR3 spans 13 amino acids.

As for this clonotype: A read error may produce the germline difference seen at one junction end. The chain is built from TRBV14 and TRBJ2-7; 8 bases align to TRBD1. Germline lookup yields CDR1 SGHDN and CDR2 FVKESK. This CDR3 is 16 amino acids long. DNA for the CDR3: TGTGCCGGCAGCTATAACAGGGGGGCGGCCTACAATGAGCAGTACTTC. It translates to CAGSYNRGAAYNEQYF.

The V gene is TRBV7-8, the J gene TRBJ2-6; D remains unclear. The germline gives CDR1 SGHVS, CDR2 FQNEAQ. V was trimmed by 1 base and J by 2 bases, leaving 12 bases between them. The CDR3 consists of 17 residues. This CDR3 is CASSLGVSFTGANVLTF. The CDR3 DNA reads as TGTGCCAGCAGCTTAGGGGTTTCGTTTACTGGGGCCAACGTCCTGACTTTC.

The rearrangement links TRBV3-1 to TRBJ2-1, with D maybe TRBD1 (5 bases). This CDR3 spans 13 amino acids. CDR1 and CDR2 from the germline V gene are LGHDT and YNNKEL (reference sequence). The V end lost 5 bases, the J end lost 10 bases, and 15 bases lay between the germline ends. CDR3 coding DNA: TGTGCCAGCAGCTTAAGGGGATCTGGGGAGCAGTTCTTC. Amino acid sequence: CASSLRGSGEQFF.

This clonotype appeared a single time. CDR3 nucleotide sequence: TGTGCCAGCAGGCAGACAGGGAGCTCCTACGAGCAGTACTTC. Protein sequence: CASRQTGSSYEQYF. The chain couples TRBV14 to TRBJ2-7; 7 bases match TRBD1. V lost 6 bases to trimming and J lost 0 bases; unmatched junction nucleotides: 5. CDR1 and CDR2 (germline): SGHDN, FVKESK. CDR3 length: 14 amino acids. Combining the CDR3 with reference TRBV14 and TRBJ2-7 gives the whole variable domain EAGVTQFPSHSVIEKGQTVTLRCDPISGHDNLYWYRRVMGKEIKFLLHFVKESKQDESGMPNNRFLAERTGGTYSTLKVQPAELEDSGVYFCASRQTGSSYEQYFGPGTRLTVT.

Only a few counts were recorded for this clonotype. J is TRBJ2-7 and V is TRBV15; 7 positions match TRBD1. Germline CDR1 LNHNV, CDR2 YYDKDF (reference sequence). After removal of 0 bases from V and 4 bases from J, the junction contained 3 bases not matched to a gene. The CDR3 extends over 14 amino acids. The CDR3 sequence: CATSRDRGQYEQYF. CDR3 nucleotides: TGTGCCACCAGCAGAGATCGGGGACAGTACGAGCAGTACTTC.